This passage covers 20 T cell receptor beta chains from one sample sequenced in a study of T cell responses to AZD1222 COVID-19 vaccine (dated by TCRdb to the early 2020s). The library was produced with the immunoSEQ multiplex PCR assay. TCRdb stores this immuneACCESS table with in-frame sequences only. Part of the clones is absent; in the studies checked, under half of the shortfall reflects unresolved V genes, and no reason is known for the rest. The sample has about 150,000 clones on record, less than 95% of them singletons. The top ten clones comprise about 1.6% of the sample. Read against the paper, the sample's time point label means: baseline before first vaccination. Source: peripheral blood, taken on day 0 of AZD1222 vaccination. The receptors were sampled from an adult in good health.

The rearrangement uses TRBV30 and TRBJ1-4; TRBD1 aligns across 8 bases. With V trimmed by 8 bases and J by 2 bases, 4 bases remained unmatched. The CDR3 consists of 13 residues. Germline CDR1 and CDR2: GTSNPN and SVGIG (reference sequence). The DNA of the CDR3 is TGTGCCGTCGCAGGGGGCACTAATGAAAAACTGTTTTTT. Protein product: CAVAGGTNEKLFF.

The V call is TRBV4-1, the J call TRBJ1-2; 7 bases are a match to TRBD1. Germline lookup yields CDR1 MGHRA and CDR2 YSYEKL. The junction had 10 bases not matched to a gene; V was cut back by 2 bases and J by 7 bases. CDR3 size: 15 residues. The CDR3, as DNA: TGCGCCAGCAGCCAACTGATCGGAGGGGGCGGTGGCTACACCTTC. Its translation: CASSQLIGGGGGYTF.

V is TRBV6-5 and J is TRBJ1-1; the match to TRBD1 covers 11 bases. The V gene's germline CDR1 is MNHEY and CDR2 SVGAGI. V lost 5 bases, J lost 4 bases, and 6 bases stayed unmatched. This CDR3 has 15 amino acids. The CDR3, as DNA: TGTGCCAGCAGTAGACAGGGACAGGGGGTCACTGAAGCTTTCTTT. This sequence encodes CASSRQGQGVTEAFF.

The CDR3 coding sequence is TGTGCCAGCATGCTTCTTGCTGGGCTCAATCAGCCCCAGCATTTT. Amino acid sequence: CASMLLAGLNQPQHF. The chain recombines TRBV6-5 with TRBJ1-5, with D uncertain. Germline values: CDR1 MNHEY, CDR2 SVGAGI. The CDR3 is 15 residues long. The V end lost 7 bases, the J end lost 3 bases, and 16 bases lay between the germline ends.

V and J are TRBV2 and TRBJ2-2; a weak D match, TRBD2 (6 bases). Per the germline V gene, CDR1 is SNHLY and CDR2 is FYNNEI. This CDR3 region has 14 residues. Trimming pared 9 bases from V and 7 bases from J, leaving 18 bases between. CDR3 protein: CASARDLGGGELFF. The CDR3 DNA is TGTGCCAGTGCCCGGGACTTAGGTGGCGGGGAGCTGTTTTTT.

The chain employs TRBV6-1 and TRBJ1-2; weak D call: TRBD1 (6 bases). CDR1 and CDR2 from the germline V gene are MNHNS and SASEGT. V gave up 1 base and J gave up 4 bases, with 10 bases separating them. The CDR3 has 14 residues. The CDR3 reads CASSEGDIFYGYTF. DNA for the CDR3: TGTGCCAGCAGTGAAGGGGACATTTTCTATGGCTACACCTTC.

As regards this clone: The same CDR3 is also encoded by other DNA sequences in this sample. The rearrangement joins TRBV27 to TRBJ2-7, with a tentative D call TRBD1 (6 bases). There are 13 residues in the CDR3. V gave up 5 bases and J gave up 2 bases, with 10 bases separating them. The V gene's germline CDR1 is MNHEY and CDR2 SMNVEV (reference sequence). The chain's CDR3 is CASSPRTAYEQYF. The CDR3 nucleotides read TGTGCCAGCAGTCCACGGACAGCCTACGAGCAGTACTTC.

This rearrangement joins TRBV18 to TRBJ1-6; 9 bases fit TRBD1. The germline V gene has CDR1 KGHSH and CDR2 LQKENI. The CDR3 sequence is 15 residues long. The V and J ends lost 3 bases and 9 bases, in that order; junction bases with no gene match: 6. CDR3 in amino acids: CASSPSTGGASPLHF. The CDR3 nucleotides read TGTGCCAGCTCACCCTCGACAGGGGGTGCTTCACCCCTCCACTTT.

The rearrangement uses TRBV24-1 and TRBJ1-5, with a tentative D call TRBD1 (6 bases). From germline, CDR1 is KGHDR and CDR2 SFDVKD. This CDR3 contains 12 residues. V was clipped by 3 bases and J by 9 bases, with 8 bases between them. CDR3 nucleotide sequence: TGTGCCACCAGTGATGGGGGGCGGCCCCAGCATTTT. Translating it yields CATSDGGRPQHF.

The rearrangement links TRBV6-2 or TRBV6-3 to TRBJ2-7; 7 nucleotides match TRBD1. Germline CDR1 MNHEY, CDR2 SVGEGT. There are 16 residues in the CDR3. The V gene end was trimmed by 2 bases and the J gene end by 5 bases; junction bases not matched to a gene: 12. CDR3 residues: CASSYVYPDRAHEQYF. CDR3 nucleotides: TGTGCCAGCAGTTACGTATACCCCGACAGGGCCCACGAGCAGTACTTC.

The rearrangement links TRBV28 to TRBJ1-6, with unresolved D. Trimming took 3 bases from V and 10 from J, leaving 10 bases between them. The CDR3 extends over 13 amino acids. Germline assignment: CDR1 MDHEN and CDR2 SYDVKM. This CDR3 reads CASSFRQESPLHF. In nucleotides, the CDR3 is TGTGCCAGCAGTTTTCGCCAGGAATCACCCCTCCACTTT.

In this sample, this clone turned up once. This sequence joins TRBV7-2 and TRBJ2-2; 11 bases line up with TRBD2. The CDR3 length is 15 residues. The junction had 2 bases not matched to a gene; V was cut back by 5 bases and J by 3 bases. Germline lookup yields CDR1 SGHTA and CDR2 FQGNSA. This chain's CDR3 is CASSHSGGDTGELFF. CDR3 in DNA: TGTGCCAGCAGCCATAGCGGGGGGGACACCGGGGAGCTGTTTTTT.

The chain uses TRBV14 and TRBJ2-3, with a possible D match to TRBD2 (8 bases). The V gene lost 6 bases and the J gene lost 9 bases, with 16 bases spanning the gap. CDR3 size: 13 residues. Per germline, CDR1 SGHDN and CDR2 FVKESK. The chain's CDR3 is CASSQGGLDTQYF. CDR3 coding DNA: TGTGCCAGCAGTCAGGGGGGACTAGACACGCAGTATTTT.

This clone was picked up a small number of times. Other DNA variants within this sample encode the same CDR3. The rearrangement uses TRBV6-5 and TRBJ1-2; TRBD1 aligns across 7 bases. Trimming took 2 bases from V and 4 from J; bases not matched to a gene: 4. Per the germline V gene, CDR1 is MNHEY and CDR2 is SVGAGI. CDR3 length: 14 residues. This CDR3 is CASSYSDRAYGYTF. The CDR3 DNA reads TGTGCCAGCAGTTACAGTGACAGGGCCTATGGCTACACCTTC.

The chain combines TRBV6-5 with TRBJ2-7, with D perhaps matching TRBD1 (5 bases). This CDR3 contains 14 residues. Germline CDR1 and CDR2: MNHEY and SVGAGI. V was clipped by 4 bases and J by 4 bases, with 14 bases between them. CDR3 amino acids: CASSLDRRSYEQYF. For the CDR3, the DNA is TGTGCCAGCAGTTTAGACAGAAGGTCGTACGAGCAGTACTTC.

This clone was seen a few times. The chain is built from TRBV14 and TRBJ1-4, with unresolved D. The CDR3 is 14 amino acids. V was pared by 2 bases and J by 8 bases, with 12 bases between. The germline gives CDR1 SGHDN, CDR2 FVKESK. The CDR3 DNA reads TGTGCCAGCAGCCAAAGAATCGCGGGGGAAAAACTGTTTTTT. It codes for CASSQRIAGEKLFF.

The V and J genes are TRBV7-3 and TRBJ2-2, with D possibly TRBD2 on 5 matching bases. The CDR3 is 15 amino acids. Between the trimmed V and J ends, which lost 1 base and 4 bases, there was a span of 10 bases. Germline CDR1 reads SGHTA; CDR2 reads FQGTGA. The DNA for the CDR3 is TGTGCCAGCAGCTTAAGTCCGGACTCCACCGGGGAGCTGTTTTTT. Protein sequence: CASSLSPDSTGELFF.

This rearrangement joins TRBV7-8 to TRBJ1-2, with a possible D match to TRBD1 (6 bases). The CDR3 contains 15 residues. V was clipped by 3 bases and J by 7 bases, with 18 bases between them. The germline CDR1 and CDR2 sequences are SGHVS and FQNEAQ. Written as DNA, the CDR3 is TGTGCCAGCAGCTTGACTACCGCAGGGGTCGGTGGCTACACCTTC. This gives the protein CASSLTTAGVGGYTF.

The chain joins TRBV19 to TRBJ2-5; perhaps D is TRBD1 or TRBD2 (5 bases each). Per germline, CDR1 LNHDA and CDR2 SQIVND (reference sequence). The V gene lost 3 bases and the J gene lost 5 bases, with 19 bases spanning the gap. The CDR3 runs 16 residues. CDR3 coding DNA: TGTGCCAGTAGTATTCCAAGGGGACCTCACCGGGAGACCCAGTACTTC. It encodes CASSIPRGPHRETQYF.

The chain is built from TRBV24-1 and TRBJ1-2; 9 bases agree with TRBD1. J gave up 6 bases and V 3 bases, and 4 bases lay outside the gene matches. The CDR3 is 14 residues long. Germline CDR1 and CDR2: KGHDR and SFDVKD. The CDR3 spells CATSDPGTGNGYTF. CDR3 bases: TGTGCCACCAGTGATCCGGGGACAGGGAATGGCTACACCTTC.